The 24 T cell receptor beta chains below were found in one sample sequenced in a study of early T cells in non-severe SARS-CoV-2 infection. Via MiXCR, TCRdb re-called the 5' RACE reads, giving one row per CDR3 protein. Of about 53,000 distinct CDR3 sequences listed, approximately 12% were seen once; the top ten hold approximately 2.5%. The sample was whole blood, taken at baseline. Receptor source: an adult who was a healthcare worker with PCR-confirmed SARS-CoV-2 infection or an uninfected control (not recorded which).

This clonotype was counted at least ten times. The V call is TRBV27, the J call TRBJ1-5, with D uncertain. The CDR3 runs to 15 residues. Per the germline V gene, CDR1 is MNHEY and CDR2 is SMNVEV (reference sequence). Trimming removed 6 bases at V and 1 base at J, with 13 bases between. Here the CDR3 DNA reads TGTGCCAGCAGCAAGAGAGGCCTCAGCAATCAGCCCCAGCATTTT. Translation: CASSKRGLSNQPQHF.

This clonotype was recorded at least ten times. The chain joins TRBV28 to TRBJ1-1; no clear D. This CDR3 is 12 amino acids long. Germline V CDR1 and CDR2: MDHEN, SYDVKM. Trimming shortened V by 1 base and J by 3 bases, and 3 bases separated the two germline ends. The CDR3 bases are TGTGCCAGCAGTTTATACTACACTGAAGCTTTCTTT. This codes for CASSLYYTEAFF.

This clonotype was detected a few times. This chain links TRBV6-1 with TRBJ1-5, with D possibly matching TRBD1 (5 bases). This CDR3 region has 16 residues. The germline V gene has CDR1 MNHNS and CDR2 SASEGT. V shed 7 bases and J shed 5 bases, with 21 bases lying between them. CDR3 DNA sequence: TGTGCCAGCATGCCCCCTGGGACGGCTCGGTATCAGCCCCAGCATTTT. Residues: CASMPPGTARYQPQHF.

This clonotype was observed many times. The V and J genes are TRBV20-1 and TRBJ1-1; no clear D gene. This CDR3 comprises 14 residues. Trimming left V 1 base short and J 1 base short, with 10 bases between. From germline, CDR1 is DFQATT and CDR2 SNEGSKA (reference sequence). In DNA form, the CDR3 reads TGCAGTGCTAGAGGGCGCCTATGGAACACTGAAGCTTTCTTT. Translated: CSARGRLWNTEAFF.

This clonotype has ten or more counts. J is TRBJ2-1 and V is TRBV20-1; TRBD2 is a possible D gene (5 bases). Per germline, CDR1 DFQATT and CDR2 SNEGSKA (reference sequence). This CDR3 has 12 residues. Between the trimmed V and J ends, which lost 3 bases and 7 bases, there was a span of 10 bases. The CDR3 region has the DNA TGCAGTGCTAGGTTACTAGGGAATGAGCAGTTCTTC. This translates into CSARLLGNEQFF.

This clonotype was observed a few times. The chain carries TRBV6-2 or TRBV6-3 and TRBJ2-1; D may be TRBD2 (6 bases). The CDR3 totals 18 residues. The germline V gene has CDR1 MNHEY and CDR2 SVGEGT. Trimming took off 7 bases at V and 1 base at J, with 23 bases between the two ends. CDR3 loop: CASTLLALTILSYNEQFF. The CDR3 bases are TGTGCCAGCACCCTACTAGCCCTTACAATCTTATCCTACAATGAGCAGTTCTTC.

The sample holds many counts of this clonotype. The chain employs TRBV10-2 and TRBJ2-1; perhaps D is TRBD1 or TRBD2 (5 bases each). Trimming took off 1 base at V and 7 bases at J, with 14 bases between the two ends. The V gene's germline CDR1 is WSHSY and CDR2 SAAADI. CDR3 length: 15 residues. CDR3 amino acids: CASSELSGPGNEQFF. The CDR3 region has the DNA TGCGCCAGCAGTGAGTTGAGCGGCCCAGGGAATGAGCAGTTCTTC.

In DNA form, the CDR3 reads TGTGCCAGCAGCTGGACGCTAAGGTGGCAGGGTGGGGACACTGAAGCTTTCTTT. This codes for CASSWTLRWQGGDTEAFF. The rearrangement links TRBV5-4 to TRBJ1-1; tentatively, D is TRBD1 (5 bases). The length of the CDR3 is 18 residues. Germline V gives CDR1 SGHNT, CDR2 YYREEE (reference sequence). V was shortened by 3 bases and J by 3 bases, with 24 bases between the two germline ends.

There are many counts of this clonotype. V is TRBV24-1 and J is TRBJ2-1; a possible D gene is TRBD2 (6 bases). CDR1 and CDR2 (germline): KGHDR, SFDVKD. Trimming stripped 2 bases from V and 7 bases from J, with 11 bases between. The CDR3 is made up of 14 amino acids. CDR3 nucleotide sequence: TGTGCCACCAGTGATTACGGGGGTGGTAATGAGCAGTTCTTC. Its translation is CATSDYGGGNEQFF.

This clonotype occurred a few times. The V gene is TRBV4-1, the J gene TRBJ2-4; tentative D call: TRBD2 (5 bases). V was shortened by 2 bases and J by 5 bases, with 10 bases between the two germline ends. Germline V gene lookup returns CDR1 MGHRA and CDR2 YSYEKL. The length of the CDR3 is 14 residues. CDR3: CASSQRVGENIQYF. CDR3 in DNA: TGCGCCAGCAGCCAAAGGGTCGGGGAAAACATTCAGTACTTC.

The chain couples TRBV11-2 to TRBJ1-4; D gene ambiguous. Looked up from germline, CDR1 is SGHAT and CDR2 is FQNNGV. With 4 bases removed from V and 0 bases from J, the gap between germline ends came to 12 bases. The CDR3 length is 16 residues. The chain's CDR3 is CASSSVGQTTNEKLFF. CDR3 coding DNA: TGTGCCAGCAGCTCAGTCGGCCAGACAACTAATGAAAAACTGTTTTTT. Full variable domain (outside the CDR3, taken from reference TRBV11-2 and TRBJ1-4): EAGVAQSPRYKIIEKRQSVAFWCNPISGHATLYWYQQILGQGPKLLIQFQNNGVVDDSQLPKDRFSAERLKGVDSTLKIQPAKLEDSAVYLCASSSVGQTTNEKLFFGSGTQLSVL.

The table lists this clonotype with many counts. This sequence joins TRBV28 and TRBJ2-7; D could derive from TRBD1 or TRBD2 (7 bases each). The CDR3 totals 16 residues. V was trimmed by 5 bases and J by 0 bases, leaving 17 bases between them. The germline V gene encodes CDR1 MDHEN and CDR2 SYDVKM. CDR3 residues: CASSRGDSSISYEQYF. CDR3 DNA: TGTGCCAGCAGTCGGGGGGACAGTTCCATCTCCTACGAGCAGTACTTC.

The sample holds a few counts of this clonotype. The chain is built from TRBV12-3 or TRBV12-4 and TRBJ2-7; D may be TRBD2 (5 bases). V gave up 6 bases and J gave up 6 bases, with 12 bases separating them. This CDR3 is built from 12 residues. The CDR3 sequence: CASSLRRGEQYF. The DNA for the CDR3 is TGTGCCAGCAGCCTCCGTCGGGGCGAGCAGTACTTC.

This clonotype was recorded a few times. Its ends do not fully match the called genes, so a read error is possible. The rearrangement links TRBV19 to TRBJ2-4; 7 bases align to TRBD2. Germline lookup yields CDR1 LNHDA and CDR2 SQIVND (reference sequence). CDR3 length: 15 residues. The chain's CDR3 is CASRIALAEKNIQYF. CDR3 bases: TGTGCCAGTAGGATAGCTCTAGCGGAGAAAAACATTCAGTACTTC. The complete variable domain, with remaining parts taken from reference TRBV19 and TRBJ2-4, reads DGGITQSPKYLFRKEGQNVTLSCEQNLNHDAMYWYRQDPGQGLRLIYYSQIVNDFQKGDIAEGYSVSREKKESFPLTVTSAQKNPTAFYLCASRIALAEKNIQYFGAGTRLSVL.

This clonotype was counted between two and nine times. The V call is TRBV28, the J call TRBJ2-7; 7 bases are a match to TRBD1. J lost 4 bases, V lost 5 bases, and 8 bases had no gene match. CDR3 length: 14 amino acids. From germline, CDR1 is MDHEN and CDR2 SYDVKM. The CDR3 spells CASSPGGQPYEQYF. The CDR3 nucleotides read TGTGCCAGCAGTCCTGGGGGACAGCCGTACGAGCAGTACTTC.

This clonotype has just a few counts. This chain connects TRBV5-6 to TRBJ2-7; D is uncertain. Germline V CDR1 and CDR2: SGHDT, YYEEEE. The ends were cut back, 2 bases at V and 6 bases at J, with 9 bases in the middle. The CDR3 totals 12 residues. CDR3 protein: CASSFRGPEQYF. CDR3 DNA sequence: TGTGCCAGCAGCTTTCGAGGCCCCGAGCAGTACTTC.

The chain is built from TRBV14 and TRBJ2-1, with TRBD2 matching 7 bases. V gave up 1 base and J gave up 1 base; unmatched junction bases: 10. Germline-derived CDR1 and CDR2 are SGHDN and FVKESK. This CDR3 spans 18 amino acids. The CDR3 DNA follows: TGTGCCAGCAGCCAAGTCTCTCCCACTAGCGCTTCCTACAATGAGCAGTTCTTC. This translates into CASSQVSPTSASYNEQFF. Full variable domain (missing parts from reference TRBV14 and TRBJ2-1): EAGVTQFPSHSVIEKGQTVTLRCDPISGHDNLYWYRRVMGKEIKFLLHFVKESKQDESGMPNNRFLAERTGGTYSTLKVQPAELEDSGVYFCASSQVSPTSASYNEQFFGPGTRLTVL.

Here the CDR3 reads CASSLAVVSGNHNEQFF. DNA for the CDR3: TGCGCCAGCAGCTTGGCCGTTGTTAGCGGGAACCACAATGAGCAGTTCTTC. The rearrangement links TRBV5-1 to TRBJ2-1; 8 positions match TRBD2. The CDR3 is 17 amino acids. Looked up from germline, CDR1 is SGHRS and CDR2 is YFSETQ. The trim removed 0 bases at V and 5 bases at J, leaving 10 bases unmatched.

This clonotype was found many times. The gene calls are TRBV7-2 and TRBJ2-3; no definite D call. Germline V gene data show CDR1 as SGHTA and CDR2 as FQGNSA. Trimming stripped 3 bases from V and 7 bases from J, with 8 bases between. This CDR3 has 12 amino acids. CDR3 region: CASSLPRNTQYF. The CDR3 DNA follows: TGTGCCAGCAGCTTGCCGCGGAATACGCAGTATTTT.

This clonotype has ten or more counts. The chain is built from TRBV2 and TRBJ2-7, with 8 bases lining up with TRBD1. CDR3 size: 12 residues. The V and J ends lost 10 bases and 3 bases, in that order; junction bases with no gene match: 5. Germline-derived CDR1 and CDR2 are SNHLY and FYNNEI. CDR3 amino acids: CATRDRSYEQYF. Written as DNA, the CDR3 is TGTGCCACCCGGGACAGGAGCTACGAGCAGTACTTC.

V is TRBV11-2 and J is TRBJ2-2; D may be TRBD1 or TRBD2 (6 bases each). V lost 5 bases to trimming and J lost 3 bases, with 16 bases between them. The CDR3 runs to 16 residues. Germline CDR1 is SGHAT and CDR2 is FQNNGV. The CDR3 reads CASSLLGGRDTGELFF. DNA of the CDR3: TGTGCCAGCAGCCTACTAGGGGGGCGCGACACCGGGGAGCTGTTTTTT.

V gene TRBV6-4 combines with J gene TRBJ1-2; D remains ambiguous. The length of the CDR3 is 13 residues. V was shortened by 9 bases and J by 8 bases, with 19 bases between the two germline ends. CDR1 and CDR2 (germline): MRHNA, SNTAGT. The CDR3 DNA reads as TGTGCCAGTGGTCCTGGGGAAGGCGGAGGCTACACCTTC. It specifies CASGPGEGGGYTF.

V and J are TRBV9 and TRBJ2-2, with TRBD1 matching over 7 bases. V was clipped by 4 bases and J by 4 bases; unmatched bases: 10. The germline V gene encodes CDR1 SGDLS and CDR2 YYNGEE. The CDR3 extends over 16 amino acids. CDR3 protein: CASSPQTGIGTGELFF. The CDR3 DNA sequence: TGTGCCAGCAGCCCCCAGACAGGGATCGGCACCGGGGAGCTGTTTTTT.

The genes are TRBV11-2 and TRBJ2-1, with a weak D call TRBD2 (6 bases). CDR3 length: 15 residues. Germline V gives CDR1 SGHAT, CDR2 FQNNGV. Trimming cost V 5 bases and J 7 bases, with 18 bases left between them. CDR3 region: CASSPRVYGRNEQFF. CDR3 sequence (DNA): TGTGCCAGCAGCCCTAGGGTATACGGGAGAAATGAGCAGTTCTTC.